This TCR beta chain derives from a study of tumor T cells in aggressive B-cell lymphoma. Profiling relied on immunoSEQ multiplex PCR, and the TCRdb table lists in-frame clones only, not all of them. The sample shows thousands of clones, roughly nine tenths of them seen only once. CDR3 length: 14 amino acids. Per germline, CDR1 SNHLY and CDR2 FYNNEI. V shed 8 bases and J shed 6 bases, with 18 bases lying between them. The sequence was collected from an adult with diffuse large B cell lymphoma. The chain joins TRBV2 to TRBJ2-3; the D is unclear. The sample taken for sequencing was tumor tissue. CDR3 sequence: CASPQSRPSDTQYF. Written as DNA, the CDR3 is TGTGCCAGCCCCCAGAGCAGGCCAAGCGATACGCAGTATTTT. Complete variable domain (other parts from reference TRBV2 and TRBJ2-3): EPEVTQTPSHQVTQMGQEVILRCVPISNHLYFYWYRQILGQKVEFLVSFYNNEISEKSEIFDDQFSVERPDGSNFTLKIRSTKLEDSAMYFCASPQSRPSDTQYFGPGTRLTVL.